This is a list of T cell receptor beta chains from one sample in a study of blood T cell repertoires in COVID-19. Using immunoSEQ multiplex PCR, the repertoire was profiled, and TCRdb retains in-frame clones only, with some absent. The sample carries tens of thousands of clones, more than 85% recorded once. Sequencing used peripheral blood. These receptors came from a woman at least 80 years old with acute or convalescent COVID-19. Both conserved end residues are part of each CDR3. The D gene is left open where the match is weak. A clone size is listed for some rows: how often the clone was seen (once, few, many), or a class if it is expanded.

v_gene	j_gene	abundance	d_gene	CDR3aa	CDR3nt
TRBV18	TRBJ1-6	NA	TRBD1	CASSRDRVDNSPLHF	TGTGCCAGCTCACGGGACAGGGTGGATAATTCACCCCTCCACTTT
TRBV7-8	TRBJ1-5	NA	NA	CASSLEGQPQHF	TGTGCCAGCAGCTTGGAGGGTCAGCCCCAGCATTTT
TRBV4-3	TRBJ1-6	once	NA	CASSQLGTKNSPLHF	TGCGCCAGCAGCCAATTAGGGACAAAAAATTCACCCCTCCACTTT
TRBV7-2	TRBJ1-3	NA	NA	CASSPGVETRPGNTIYF	TGTGCCAGCAGCCCGGGGGTTGAAACTCGTCCTGGAAACACCATATATTTT
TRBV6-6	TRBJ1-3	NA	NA	CASSSDKFGNTIYF	TGTGCCAGCAGTTCCGACAAGTTCGGAAACACCATATATTTT
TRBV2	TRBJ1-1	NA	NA	CASSEALTMNTEAFF	TGTGCCAGCAGTGAAGCGCTGACTATGAACACTGAAGCTTTCTTT
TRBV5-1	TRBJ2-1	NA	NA	CASREGAPSYNEQFF	TGCGCCAGCCGGGAGGGGGCCCCCTCCTACAATGAGCAGTTCTTC
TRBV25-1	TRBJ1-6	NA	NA	CASSGQGTWDSPLHF	TGTGCCAGCAGTGGTCAGGGGACCTGGGATTCACCCCTCCACTTT
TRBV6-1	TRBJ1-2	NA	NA	CASSEMGGHTNYGYTF	TGTGCCAGCAGTGAAATGGGTGGACATACCAACTATGGCTACACCTTC
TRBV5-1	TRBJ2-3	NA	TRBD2	CASTELAGGLDTQYF	TGCGCCAGCACCGAACTAGCGGGGGGGTTGGATACGCAGTATTTT
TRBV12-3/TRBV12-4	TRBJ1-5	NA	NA	CASSLSRDQPQHF	TGTGCCAGCAGTTTATCCCGGGATCAGCCCCAGCATTTT
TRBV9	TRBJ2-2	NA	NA	CASSVAANRAAGELFF	TGTGCCAGCAGCGTAGCCGCAAACAGGGCGGCCGGGGAGCTGTTTTTT
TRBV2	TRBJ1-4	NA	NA	CASSDWQGNEKLFF	TGTGCCAGCAGTGACTGGCAGGGTAATGAAAAACTGTTTTTT
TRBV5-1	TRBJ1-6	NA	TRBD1	CASSLLTGGDNSPLHF	TGCGCCAGCAGCTTGTTGACAGGGGGCGACAATTCACCCCTCCACTTT
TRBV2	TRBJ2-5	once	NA	CASALSQETQYF	TGTGCCAGCGCACTCTCCCAAGAGACCCAGTACTTC
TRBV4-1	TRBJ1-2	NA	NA	CASSPGGVYGYTF	TGCGCCAGCAGCCCTGGAGGGGTCTATGGCTACACCTTC
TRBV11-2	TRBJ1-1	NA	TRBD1	CASSSQGALNTEAFF	TGTGCCAGCAGCTCACAGGGGGCTCTGAACACTGAAGCTTTCTTT
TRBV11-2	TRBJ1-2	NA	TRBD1	CASSTLRQGDPYGYTF	TGTGCCAGCAGCACCCTTCGACAGGGCGACCCTTATGGCTACACCTTC
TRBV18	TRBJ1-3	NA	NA	CASSPLDSEDTIYF	TGTGCCAGCTCACCACTGGACAGCGAGGACACCATATATTTT
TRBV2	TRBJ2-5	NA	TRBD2	CASTLAGGEETQYF	TGTGCCAGCACACTAGCGGGGGGGGAAGAGACCCAGTACTTC
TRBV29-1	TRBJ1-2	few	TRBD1	CSTGGQGNYGYTF	TGCAGCACCGGGGGACAGGGAAATTATGGCTACACCTTC
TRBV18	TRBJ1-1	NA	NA	CASSPINFQGSRGDTEAFF	TGTGCCAGCTCACCAATCAACTTCCAGGGGAGTAGAGGAGACACTGAAGCTTTCTTT
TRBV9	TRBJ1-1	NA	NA	CASSYRVDTEAFF	TGTGCCAGCAGCTACAGGGTAGACACTGAAGCTTTCTTT
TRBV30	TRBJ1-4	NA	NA	CAWSVARAGEKLFF	TGTGCCTGGAGTGTAGCCAGGGCTGGTGAAAAACTGTTTTTT
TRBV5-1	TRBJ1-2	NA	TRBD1	CASSPGQVTDYGYTF	TGCGCCAGCAGCCCAGGACAGGTGACTGACTATGGCTACACCTTC
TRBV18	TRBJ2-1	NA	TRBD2	CASSHTKGLPRGGARNEQFF	TGTGCCAGCTCGCATACCAAGGGACTACCTCGCGGGGGGGCTCGGAATGAGCAGTTCTTC
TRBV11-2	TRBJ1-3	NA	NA	CASSLGGGPRQRGGNTIYF	TGTGCCAGCAGCTTAGGGGGAGGACCCCGCCAGAGGGGTGGAAACACCATATATTTT
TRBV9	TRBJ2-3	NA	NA	CASSVATNTDTQYF	TGTGCCAGCAGCGTAGCAACAAACACAGATACGCAGTATTTT
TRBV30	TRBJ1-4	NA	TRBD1	CAWSVLTGNEKLFF	TGTGCCTGGAGTGTCCTGACAGGGAATGAAAAACTGTTTTTT
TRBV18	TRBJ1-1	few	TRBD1	CASFDQGGNTEAFF	TGTGCCAGCTTCGACCAGGGGGGGAACACTGAAGCTTTCTTT
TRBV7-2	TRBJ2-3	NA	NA	CASSLAPAGTYTQYF	TGTGCCAGCAGCTTAGCCCCCGCCGGGACTTATACGCAGTATTTT
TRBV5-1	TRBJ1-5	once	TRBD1	CASSLGDRVDQPQHF	TGCGCCAGCAGCTTGGGTGACAGGGTGGATCAGCCCCAGCATTTT
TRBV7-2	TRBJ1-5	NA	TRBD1	CASSLKGAGNQPQHF	TGTGCCAGCAGCTTAAAGGGGGCGGGCAATCAGCCCCAGCATTTT
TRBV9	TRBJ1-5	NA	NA	CASSRGGGTGQPQHF	TGTGCCAGCAGCCGCGGCGGAGGGACGGGTCAGCCCCAGCATTTT
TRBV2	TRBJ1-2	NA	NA	CASRETRGGYTF	TGTGCCAGCAGGGAAACCAGGGGTGGCTACACCTTC
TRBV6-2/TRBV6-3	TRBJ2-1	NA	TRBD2	CASSKRLAGGFNEQFF	TGTGCCAGCAGCAAACGGCTAGCGGGGGGGTTCAATGAGCAGTTCTTC
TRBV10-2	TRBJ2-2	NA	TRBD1	CASRTPGTGLGTGELFF	TGCGCCAGCAGAACGCCGGGGACAGGGTTGGGTACCGGGGAGCTGTTTTTT
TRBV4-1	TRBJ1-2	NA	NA	CASSQIDSPWGYTF	TGCGCCAGCAGCCAAATCGACAGCCCTTGGGGCTACACCTTC
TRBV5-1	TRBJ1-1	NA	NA	CASSDSTGVNTEAFF	TGCGCCAGCAGCGATTCAACAGGAGTTAACACTGAAGCTTTCTTT
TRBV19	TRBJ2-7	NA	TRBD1	CASSRPRDRGPPQQYF	TGTGCCAGTAGTAGACCTCGGGACAGGGGACCCCCTCAGCAGTACTTC
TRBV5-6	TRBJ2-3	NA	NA	CASSLVQWQSGTDTQYF	TGTGCCAGCAGCTTGGTACAGTGGCAAAGTGGGACAGATACGCAGTATTTT
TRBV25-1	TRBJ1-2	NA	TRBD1	CASRRTGDGYTF	TGTGCCAGCAGGAGGACAGGGGATGGCTACACCTTC
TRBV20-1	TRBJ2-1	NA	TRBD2	CSASRSAGGAFSYNEQFF	TGCAGTGCTAGTCGCTCGGCGGGGGGCGCCTTCTCCTACAATGAGCAGTTCTTC
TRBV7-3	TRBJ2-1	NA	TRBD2	CASSLRSGSSYNEQFF	TGTGCCAGCAGCTTACGGAGCGGGAGCTCCTACAATGAGCAGTTCTTC
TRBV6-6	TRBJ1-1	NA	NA	CASIIEPLNTEAFF	TGTGCCAGCATAATAGAACCTTTGAACACTGAAGCTTTCTTT
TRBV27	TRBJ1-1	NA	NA	CASSIRIPRTGMNTEAFF	TGTGCCAGCAGTATCCGAATACCCCGGACCGGGATGAACACTGAAGCTTTCTTT
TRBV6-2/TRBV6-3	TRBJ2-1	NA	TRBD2	CASSYPRTSGYNEQFF	TGTGCCAGCAGTTACCCGCGGACTAGCGGCTACAATGAGCAGTTCTTC
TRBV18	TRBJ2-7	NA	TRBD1	CASSRGTGGGEQYF	TGTGCCAGCTCACGAGGGACAGGGGGAGGCGAGCAGTACTTC
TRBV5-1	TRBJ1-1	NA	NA	CASSSGGPFMNTEAFF	TGCGCCAGCAGCTCGGGGGGCCCCTTTATGAACACTGAAGCTTTCTTT
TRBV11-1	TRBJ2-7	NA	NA	CASSIVDNWGAEQYF	TGTGCCAGCAGCATAGTGGACAACTGGGGCGCCGAGCAGTACTTC